This T cell receptor beta chain appears in the sequencing data of a study of identifying expanded T cells in peripheral blood. Broader study findings: Variance in clone template counts between approximately two-week samples significantly increased with total template count across all healthy donors. Differentially abundant clones: around 1.2 between replicates, around 17 at approximately 13 days, approximately 19 at four.

No infections or other immune events were documented during collection. Some clones are missing from TCRdb's copy, which holds only in-frame ones; the method was immunoSEQ multiplex PCR. This table has around 130,000 clones, approximately 86% appearing once. A note on this clone: The antigen is not known.

The CDR3 has 16 residues. Germline V lookup: CDR1 SGDLS, CDR2 YYNGEE. Trimming took off 0 bases at V and 3 bases at J, with 15 bases between the two ends. Sequencing was done on a sample of blood. The sequence was collected from a person aged 18-70 years in good health. This chain links TRBV9 with TRBJ1-2; D is possibly TRBD1 (5 bases). The CDR3 sequence is CASSVGIGGSDYGYTF. CDR3 sequence (DNA): TGTGCCAGCAGCGTAGGTATCGGGGGTAGTGACTATGGCTACACCTTC.